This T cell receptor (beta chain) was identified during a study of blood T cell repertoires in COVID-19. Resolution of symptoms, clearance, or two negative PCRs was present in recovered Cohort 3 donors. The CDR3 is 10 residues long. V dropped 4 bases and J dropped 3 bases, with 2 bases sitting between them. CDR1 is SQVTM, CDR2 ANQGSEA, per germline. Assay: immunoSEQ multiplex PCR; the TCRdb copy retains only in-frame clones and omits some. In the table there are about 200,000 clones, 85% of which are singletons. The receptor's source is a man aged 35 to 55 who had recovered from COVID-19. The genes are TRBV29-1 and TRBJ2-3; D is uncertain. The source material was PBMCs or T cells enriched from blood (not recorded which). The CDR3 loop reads CSVATDTQYF. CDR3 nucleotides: TGCAGCGTTGCAACAGATACGCAGTATTTT.